This T cell receptor (beta chain) was found in a study of T-cell memory formation after mild COVID-19. General study points: In second-wave clones peaking day 37, SARS-CoV-2 specificity remained unconfirmed. The CD4+ clones that contracted clustered mainly within CM and EM, and the CD8+ clones concentrated in EMRA.

The sample holds many counts of this clonotype. Its antigen remains unidentified. TCRdb independently ran MiXCR on the 5' RACE reads; one entry per CDR3 protein. The table records about 38,000 distinct CDR3 sequences, 9.5% to 12% of them present only once. The CDR3 length is 16 residues. After removal of 5 bases from V and 1 base from J, the junction contained 8 bases not matched to a gene. Per germline, CDR1 LGHDT and CDR2 YNNKEL (reference sequence). The V call is TRBV3-1, the J call TRBJ2-3; TRBD2 agrees at 8 bases. Material for sequencing was PBMCs or a T cell subset sorted from them (not recorded which). The sequence was collected from a man younger than 30 who had mild COVID-19 (a few samples of this study predate the infection). Cell type and time point are not known. The DNA of the CDR3 is TGTGCCAGCAGCTTGCGGGCTAGCGGGCGCACAGATACGCAGTATTTT. Translated, it gives CASSLRASGRTDTQYF.